This T cell receptor beta chain was identified during a study of blood T cell repertoires in COVID-19. V lost 4 bases, J lost 7 bases, and 10 bases stayed unmatched. The V gene's germline CDR1 is SGHRS and CDR2 YFSETQ. This CDR3 has 15 residues. The data were produced by immunoSEQ multiplex PCR, yet TCRdb's version contains in-frame clones alone and is incomplete. Here the sample spans 90,000 or so clones, about 92% being singletons. The chain is built from TRBV5-1 and TRBJ2-2; 7 positions match TRBD1. The TCR comes from a man between 18 and 35 years old with COVID-19, enrolled during active disease. Sequencing was performed on peripheral blood. CDR3 sequence: CASSLRQGKGGELFF. Written as DNA, the CDR3 is TGCGCCAGCAGCCTCCGACAGGGTAAAGGCGGGGAGCTGTTTTTT.